This TCR beta chain came from a study of CD8 T cells in ankylosing spondylitis. CDR1 and CDR2 from the germline V gene are LGHNA and YNFKEQ. A total of 10 residues make up the CDR3, ends included. Quantitative 5'-RACE with molecular barcodes was used to make the TCR beta libraries. TCRdb redid the calling of the 5' RACE reads with MiXCR, one entry per CDR3 protein. The sample shows 200,000 to 250,000 distinct CDR3 sequences, 25% to 30% of them seen only once. Study-level results: It was reported that disease-linked clones were significantly enriched in matched ankylosing spondylitis synovial fluid. Previous work reported some of these motif variants in the synovial fluid and blood of reactive arthritis. Seven to nine highly homologous variants made up a TCR beta motif that seemed to typify ankylosing spondylitis blood.

The sample holds many counts of this clonotype. Its antigen is not identified. Since the CDR3 does not end with the conserved phenylalanine or tryptophan, this likely comes from a read error. The DNA is left out, because the CDR3 cannot be placed on it with certainty; the CDR3 is given as TCRdb lists it. The sample comprised blood, either unsorted or a sorted T cell fraction (not recorded which). The rearrangement uses TRBV4-2 and TRBJ2-7; TRBD2, as called in the table, went unchecked against the DNA. The sequence was obtained from a male donor with ankylosing spondylitis or in good health (not recorded which). CDR3 region: CASSHRRSGS.